This T cell receptor beta chain was profiled in a study of read filtering for tumor transcriptome and immune sequencing. At the level of the study: By R-ISS, stages I, II and III held around 8, 15 and 7 patients.

Overall study findings and caveats: The sorted CD138-negative fraction was a mixed bone marrow immune population, not purified T cells. IR-seq captured clonotypes deeper and more reliably than RNA-seq.

A few counts support this clonotype. Its antigen is as yet unknown. From approximately 400 ng of RNA, a library with molecular barcoded alpha/delta and beta/gamma adaptors was made. TCRdb independently ran MiXCR on the reads; one entry per CDR3 protein. The profile shows over 50,000 distinct CDR3 sequences, nearly 20% of them singletons. CDR1 and CDR2 from the germline V gene are MNHNY and SVGAGI (reference sequence). This CDR3 has 13 residues. The ends were cut back, 4 bases at V and 5 bases at J, with 10 bases in the middle. The sequenced material came from a population of CD138-negative cells sorted from bone marrow. This receptor was identified in a donor at least 40 years old with multiple myeloma. The rearrangement joins TRBV6-6 to TRBJ2-3; D tentatively reads TRBD1 or TRBD2 (5 bases each). CDR3 in DNA: TGTGCCAGCAGTTCTGGGGGATTAGATACGCAGTATTTT. Translated, it gives CASSSGGLDTQYF.